Presented here are 27 T cell receptor beta chains from one specimen sequenced in a study of cytomegalovirus exposure and HLA in healthy donors. The PCR used 60 Vbeta and 13 Jbeta primers. Sequencing was performed with immunoSEQ multiplex PCR; in TCRdb, only in-frame clones are kept and a portion is missing. The sample consists of roughly 130,000 clones, over 70% of them appearing once. The specimen sequenced was PBMCs. These receptors were taken from a woman aged 55-69 years in good health and CMV-seropositive.

The gene calls are TRBV2 and TRBJ1-1, with D uncertain. CDR3 length equals 13 residues. The germline V and J ends were trimmed by 6 bases and 1 base, with 9 bases remaining between them. Per germline, CDR1 SNHLY and CDR2 FYNNEI. The CDR3 coding sequence is TGTGCCAGCAGGCGACTGGAGAACACTGAAGCTTTCTTT. Translation: CASRRLENTEAFF.

The chain employs TRBV7-2 and TRBJ2-5; D perhaps matches TRBD1 (7 bases). The CDR3 length is 15 residues. V dropped 2 bases and J dropped 5 bases, with 15 bases sitting between them. CDR1 and CDR2 from the germline V gene are SGHTA and FQGNSA. CDR3 protein: CASSLFGGGQETQYF. CDR3 in DNA: TGTGCCAGCAGCTTATTCGGAGGGGGCCAGGAGACCCAGTACTTC.

The genes are TRBV5-8 and TRBJ1-1; 7 nucleotides line up with TRBD1. The CDR3 runs to 15 residues. The germline V gene encodes CDR1 SGHTS and CDR2 YDEGEE. The V segment lost 1 base and the J segment 0 bases; nucleotides outside the gene matches: 3. DNA of the CDR3: TGTGCCAGCAGCTTGTTGGGACAGCTGAACACTGAAGCTTTCTTT. Translating it yields CASSLLGQLNTEAFF.

This chain links TRBV4-1 with TRBJ2-7; 8 bases line up with TRBD2. This CDR3 comprises 14 residues. The V gene's germline CDR1 is MGHRA and CDR2 YSYEKL. V lost 0 bases to trimming and J lost 5 bases; unmatched junction nucleotides: 3. CDR3 sequence (DNA): TGCGCCAGCAGCCAAGATGGTAGCGGGGACGAGCAGTACTTC. Translating gives CASSQDGSGDEQYF.

This clone was detected only a few times. This chain uses TRBV25-1 with TRBJ1-2, with D possibly matching TRBD1 (6 bases). Per germline, CDR1 MGHDK and CDR2 SYGVNS. V lost 5 bases and J 6 bases, leaving 22 bases between the germline ends. This CDR3 has 16 amino acids. The CDR3 is CASSPRNGNRENGYTF. CDR3 nucleotide sequence: TGTGCCAGCAGTCCCCGTAATGGAAACAGGGAAAATGGCTACACCTTC.

The chain is built from TRBV7-9 and TRBJ2-1, with D possibly matching TRBD1 (5 bases). CDR1 SEHNR and CDR2 FQNEAQ come from the germline V gene (reference sequence). Trimming removed 2 bases from V and 1 base from J, with 18 bases in between. The CDR3 has 18 amino acids. CDR3 residues: CASSLKSWGNYSYNEQFF. In DNA form, the CDR3 reads TGTGCCAGCAGCTTAAAATCTTGGGGCAACTATTCCTACAATGAGCAGTTCTTC.

This clone was observed a handful of times. The chain joins TRBV7-9 to TRBJ1-4, with D unresolved. V lost 4 bases to trimming and J lost 0 bases, with 15 bases between them. The germline CDR1 and CDR2 sequences are SEHNR and FQNEAQ (reference sequence). CDR3 length equals 17 residues. The CDR3 bases are TGTGCCAGCAGCTCCCCCTCCCGAACTGCAACTAATGAAAAACTGTTTTTT. Protein product: CASSSPSRTATNEKLFF. The full variable domain, completed using reference TRBV7-9 and TRBJ1-4, is DTGVSQNPRHKITKRGQNVTFRCDPISEHNRLYWYRQTLGQGPEFLTYFQNEAQLEKSRLLSDRFSAERPKGSFSTLEIQRTEQGDSAMYLCASSSPSRTATNEKLFFGSGTQLSVL.

The V gene is TRBV9, the J gene TRBJ2-2; TRBD1 matches 10 bases. Germline values: CDR1 SGDLS, CDR2 YYNGEE. The CDR3 has 16 residues. The ends lost 0 bases at V and 1 base at J; junction bases unmatched: 0. The CDR3 sequence: CASSVGTGGNTGELFF. The CDR3 nucleotides are TGTGCCAGCAGCGTAGGGACAGGGGGGAACACCGGGGAGCTGTTTTTT.

The chain recombines TRBV19 with TRBJ2-7, with 7 bases lining up with TRBD1. There are 13 residues in the CDR3. The trim removed 4 bases at V and 1 base at J, leaving 1 base unmatched. Germline V gene sequence: CDR1 LNHDA, CDR2 SQIVND (reference sequence). In DNA, the CDR3 is TGTGCCAGTAGTACAGGGGGATCCTACGAGCAGTACTTC. The encoded protein is CASSTGGSYEQYF. Based on the CDR3 plus reference TRBV19 and TRBJ2-7, the full variable domain is DGGITQSPKYLFRKEGQNVTLSCEQNLNHDAMYWYRQDPGQGLRLIYYSQIVNDFQKGDIAEGYSVSREKKESFPLTVTSAQKNPTAFYLCASSTGGSYEQYFGPGTRLTVT.

For this clone: At one boundary the junction diverges from the germline segment, which might be a read error. The chain has TRBV7-7 and TRBJ2-3; maybe TRBD2 (5 bases). CDR3 size: 14 residues. CDR1 SSHAT and CDR2 FNYEAQ come from the germline V gene (reference sequence). CDR3 sequence reads: CASSLEVGKDTQYF. The CDR3 region has the DNA TGTGCTAGCAGCTTAGAGGTCGGGAAAGATACGCAGTATTTT.

The genes are TRBV29-1 and TRBJ1-3; D possibly corresponds to TRBD1 (5 bases). The CDR3 is made up of 12 amino acids. CDR1 and CDR2 (germline): SQVTM, ANQGSEA. V was cut by 5 bases and J by 4 bases, with 9 bases left in between. Here the CDR3 DNA reads TGCAGCGTTACAGGATCGGGAAACACCATATATTTT. This encodes CSVTGSGNTIYF.

This chain uses TRBV5-6 with TRBJ2-7; TRBD1 matches 9 bases. CDR1 SGHDT and CDR2 YYEEEE come from the germline V gene. Trimming took 4 bases from V and 3 from J; bases not matched to a gene: 8. This CDR3 has 15 amino acids. The CDR3 region has the DNA TGTGCCAGCAGCCGCCTAACGACAGGGGGCTACGAGCAGTACTTC. Translated, it gives CASSRLTTGGYEQYF.

CDR3 nucleotide sequence: TGTGCCAGCAGTGAATCGGGTCAGCCCCAGCATTTT. Translated: CASSESGQPQHF. The chain recombines TRBV2 with TRBJ1-5; D gene unclear. The V end lost 2 bases, the J end lost 6 bases, and 5 bases lay between the germline ends. The CDR3 contains 12 residues. Germline V gives CDR1 SNHLY, CDR2 FYNNEI.

The V gene is TRBV5-8, the J gene TRBJ1-2; TRBD1 matches 12 bases. There are 15 residues in the CDR3. Trimming cost V 0 bases and J 7 bases; bases outside gene matches: 4. The V gene's germline CDR1 is SGHTS and CDR2 YDEGEE. The CDR3 sequence is CASSLGRDRGLGYTF. The DNA for the CDR3 is TGTGCCAGCAGCTTGGGACGGGACAGGGGGCTTGGCTACACCTTC.

Only a few counts were recorded for this clone. J is TRBJ1-5 and V is TRBV10-3, with D possibly TRBD1 on 5 matching bases. The CDR3 totals 14 residues. Trimming left V 2 bases short and J 7 bases short, with 12 bases between. Germline lookup yields CDR1 ENHRY and CDR2 SYGVKD. The CDR3 loop reads CAISEGQGRQPQHF. The CDR3 DNA follows: TGTGCCATCAGTGAGGGGCAGGGAAGACAGCCCCAGCATTTT.

This clone occurred a few times. This chain uses TRBV10-1 with TRBJ2-7; D perhaps matches TRBD2 (5 bases). This CDR3 is 13 amino acids long. Germline V gene lookup returns CDR1 WNHNN and CDR2 SYGVQD (reference sequence). V gave up 4 bases and J gave up 7 bases, with 14 bases separating them. This CDR3 is CASSAGPPGEQYF. DNA for the CDR3: TGCGCCAGCAGTGCGGGCCCCCCGGGGGAGCAGTACTTC.

The CDR3: CASSFAGDTQYF. CDR3 coding DNA: TGTGCCAGCAGCTTTGCCGGAGATACGCAGTATTTT. This rearrangement joins TRBV6-5 to TRBJ2-3, with D uncertain. This CDR3 contains 12 residues. CDR1 is MNHEY and CDR2 is SVGAGI in the germline V gene. Trimming shortened V by 6 bases and J by 5 bases, and 9 bases separated the two germline ends.

This clone was picked up a small number of times. The rearrangement uses TRBV5-1 and TRBJ1-1; 8 bases fit TRBD1. The CDR3 is made up of 15 amino acids. Trimming cost V 4 bases and J 0 bases; bases outside gene matches: 5. Germline loops: CDR1 SGHRS, CDR2 YFSETQ. Written as DNA, the CDR3 is TGCGCCAGCAGCCTTGGGGACAGGTTGAACACTGAAGCTTTCTTT. The encoded protein is CASSLGDRLNTEAFF.

The chain combines TRBV27 with TRBJ2-5, with 7 bases lining up with TRBD1. Matching the DNA end better, TRBJ2-7 makes the J call doubtful. Germline CDR1 MNHEY, CDR2 SMNVEV (reference sequence). CDR3 size: 15 residues. For the CDR3, the DNA is TGTGCCAGCAGTTTCACAGGGGTTAGCTCCTACGAGCAGTACTTC. Protein: CASSFTGVSSYEQYF.

This chain joins TRBV9 and TRBJ1-2; D is unclear. Trimming stripped 2 bases from V and 0 bases from J, with 8 bases between. There are 14 residues in the CDR3. Germline lookup yields CDR1 SGDLS and CDR2 YYNGEE. As DNA, the CDR3 is TGTGCCAGCAGCGTGACGGGAGCTAACTATGGCTACACCTTC. It codes for CASSVTGANYGYTF.

The gene calls are TRBV7-3 and TRBJ1-5, with 7 bases aligning to TRBD1. The CDR3 runs to 13 residues. The trim removed 4 bases at V and 7 bases at J, leaving 4 bases unmatched. Per the germline V gene, CDR1 is SGHTA and CDR2 is FQGTGA. CDR3 DNA: TGTGCCAGCAGCTCCCAAGGGGGCCAGCCCCAGCATTTT. As protein: CASSSQGGQPQHF.

This rearrangement joins TRBV19 to TRBJ1-5; 8 bases are a match to TRBD1. The germline V gene has CDR1 LNHDA and CDR2 SQIVND (reference sequence). This CDR3 spans 17 amino acids. V lost 6 bases to trimming and J lost 0 bases; unmatched junction nucleotides: 10. CDR3 coding DNA: TGTGCCAGTAGCTCCGGGGACAGGTCTTATAGCAATCAGCCCCAGCATTTT. Encoded protein: CASSSGDRSYSNQPQHF.

The chain uses TRBV4-1 and TRBJ1-5, with TRBD1 identical over 9 bases. Germline trimming cut 0 bases from V and 5 bases from J; bases unmatched to any gene: 5. This CDR3 spans 16 amino acids. Germline loops: CDR1 MGHRA, CDR2 YSYEKL. As DNA, the CDR3 is TGCGCCAGCAGCCAAGAGGGACAGGGAGCTTATCAGCCCCAGCATTTT. Translating gives CASSQEGQGAYQPQHF.

The V and J genes are TRBV29-1 and TRBJ1-5; D call uncertain. Trimming pared 1 base from V and 7 bases from J, leaving 11 bases between. Germline V gene lookup returns CDR1 SQVTM and CDR2 ANQGSEA. CDR3 size: 13 residues. Here the CDR3 reads CSVEGNEGQPQHF. The CDR3, as DNA: TGCAGCGTTGAAGGCAATGAGGGCCAGCCCCAGCATTTT.

The gene calls are TRBV5-4 and TRBJ2-1, with 10 bases matching TRBD2. CDR3 size: 18 residues. CDR1 is SGHNT, CDR2 YYREEE, per germline (reference sequence). The ends lost 0 bases at V and 4 bases at J; junction bases unmatched: 10. CDR3 amino acids: CASSLAVRGSGGYNEQFF. The CDR3 DNA reads as TGTGCCAGCAGCTTGGCCGTTCGGGGTAGCGGGGGGTACAATGAGCAGTTCTTC.

The CDR3, as DNA: TGTGCCAGCAGTTACTCCGCGGGAGGTCAGCCCCAGCATTTT. Amino acids: CASSYSAGGQPQHF. The rearrangement uses TRBV6-6 and TRBJ1-5, with no clear D. Germline CDR1 reads MNHNY; CDR2 reads SVGAGI (reference sequence). CDR3 size: 14 residues. Deletions cut 0 bases from V and 6 bases from J, with 9 bases between.

J is TRBJ1-4 and V is TRBV15; D possibly corresponds to TRBD1 (6 bases). Germline loops: CDR1 LNHNV, CDR2 YYDKDF (reference sequence). Trimming shortened V by 3 bases and J by 5 bases, and 13 bases separated the two germline ends. The CDR3 is 15 residues long. DNA for the CDR3: TGTGCCACCAGCAGGGGTATAACAGGGAATGAAAAACTGTTTTTT. Translating it yields CATSRGITGNEKLFF.